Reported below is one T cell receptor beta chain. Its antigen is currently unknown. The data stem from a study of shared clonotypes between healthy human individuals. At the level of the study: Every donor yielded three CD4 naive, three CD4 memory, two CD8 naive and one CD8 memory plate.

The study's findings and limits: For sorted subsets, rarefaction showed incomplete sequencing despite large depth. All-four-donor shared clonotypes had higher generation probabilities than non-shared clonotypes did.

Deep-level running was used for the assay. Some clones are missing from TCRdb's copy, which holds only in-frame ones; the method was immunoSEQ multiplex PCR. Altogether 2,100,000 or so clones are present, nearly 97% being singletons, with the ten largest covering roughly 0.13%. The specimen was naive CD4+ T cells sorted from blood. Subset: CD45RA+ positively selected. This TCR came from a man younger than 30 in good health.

The CDR3: CASSVAAGNSYNSPLHF. The CDR3 nucleotides read TGTGCCAGCAGTGTCGCCGCCGGGAACTCCTATAATTCACCCCTCCACTTT. The rearrangement joins TRBV6-1 to TRBJ1-6; D unclear. With 4 bases removed from V and 0 bases from J, the gap between germline ends came to 13 bases. This CDR3 has 17 residues. The germline gives CDR1 MNHNS, CDR2 SASEGT.